This TCR beta chain was documented in a study of T cell repertoires in cytomegalovirus infection. Whole-study context: Researchers turned to recently identified HLA-C-restricted CMV epitopes as well as well-studied HLA-B-restricted ones. It can be stated that public TCR beta signatures indicated CMV infection as well as a matching HLA type.

Study conclusions and caveats: HLA-C-restricted CMV-specific TCR beta clonotypes prevailed in the ex vivo response. The cumulative frequency of public TCR beta families identified carriers of CMV plus the relevant HLA.

TCRdb processed the reads anew with MiXCR; each CDR3 protein has one entry. Of around 300,000 distinct CDR3 sequences listed, approximately 25% are singletons. This clonotype has a count of ten or more. Its antigen is unidentified. This sequence was found in a human donor in good health (CMV status not recorded). Some clones in this sample may be carry-over from other donors' samples. Sequenced here: cultured PBMCs, sampled from culture after CMV antigen stimulation.

In DNA, the CDR3 is TGTGCCAGCAGTTTAGCCCTAGCGGGAGGGTACAATGAGCAGTTCTTC. Translated: CASSLALAGGYNEQFF. This chain connects TRBV12-3 or TRBV12-4 to TRBJ2-1; 12 bases fit TRBD2. V trimming: 0 bases; J trimming: 4 bases; junction bases outside the gene matches: 1. The length of the CDR3 is 16 residues.